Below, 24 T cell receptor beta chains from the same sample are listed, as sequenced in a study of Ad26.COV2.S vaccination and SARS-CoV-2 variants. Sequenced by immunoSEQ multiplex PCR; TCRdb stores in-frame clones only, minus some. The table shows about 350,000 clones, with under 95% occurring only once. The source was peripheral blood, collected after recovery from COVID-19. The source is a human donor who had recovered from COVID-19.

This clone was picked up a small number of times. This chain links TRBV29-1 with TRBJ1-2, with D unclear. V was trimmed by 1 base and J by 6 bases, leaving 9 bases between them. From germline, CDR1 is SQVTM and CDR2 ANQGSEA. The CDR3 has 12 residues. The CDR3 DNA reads TGCAGCGTTGAAGGCCAGCCGGATGGCTACACCTTC. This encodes CSVEGQPDGYTF. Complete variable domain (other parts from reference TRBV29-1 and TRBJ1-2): SAVISQKPSRDICQRGTSLTIQCQVDSQVTMMFWYRQQPGQSLTLIATANQGSEATYESGFVIDKFPISRPNLTFSTLTVSNMSPEDSSIYLCSVEGQPDGYTFGSGTRLTVV.

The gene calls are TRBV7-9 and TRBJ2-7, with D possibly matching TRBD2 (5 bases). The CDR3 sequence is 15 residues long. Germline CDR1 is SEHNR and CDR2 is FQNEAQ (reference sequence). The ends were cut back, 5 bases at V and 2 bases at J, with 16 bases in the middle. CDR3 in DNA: TGTGCCAGCAGCAAAACCCCGGGATCCACCTACGAGCAGTACTTC. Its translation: CASSKTPGSTYEQYF.

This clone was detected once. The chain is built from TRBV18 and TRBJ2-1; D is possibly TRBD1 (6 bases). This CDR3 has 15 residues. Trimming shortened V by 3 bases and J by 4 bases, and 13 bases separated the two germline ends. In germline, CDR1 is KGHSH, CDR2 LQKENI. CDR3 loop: CASSPPGQPYNEQFF. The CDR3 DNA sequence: TGTGCCAGCTCACCCCCGGGACAACCGTACAATGAGCAGTTCTTC.

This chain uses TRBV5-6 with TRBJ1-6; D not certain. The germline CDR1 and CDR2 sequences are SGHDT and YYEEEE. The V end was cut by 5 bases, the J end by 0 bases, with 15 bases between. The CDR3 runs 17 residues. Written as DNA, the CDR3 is TGTGCCAGCAGTTTTAGGCTCCAAAGCTCCTATAATTCACCCCTCCACTTT. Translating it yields CASSFRLQSSYNSPLHF.

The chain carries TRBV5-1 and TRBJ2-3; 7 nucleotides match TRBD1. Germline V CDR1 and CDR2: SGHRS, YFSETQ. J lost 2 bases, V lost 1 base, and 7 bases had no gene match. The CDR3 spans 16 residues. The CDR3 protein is CASSLTGTDYTDTQYF. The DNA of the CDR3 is TGCGCCAGCAGCTTGACCGGGACAGATTACACAGATACGCAGTATTTT.

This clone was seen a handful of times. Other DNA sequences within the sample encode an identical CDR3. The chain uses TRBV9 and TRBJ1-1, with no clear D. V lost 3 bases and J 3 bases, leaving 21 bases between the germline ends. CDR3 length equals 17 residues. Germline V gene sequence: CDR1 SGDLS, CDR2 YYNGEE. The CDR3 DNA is TGTGCCAGCAGCGCGCAAGTGGGTAAGGCGGAGGACACTGAAGCTTTCTTT. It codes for CASSAQVGKAEDTEAFF.

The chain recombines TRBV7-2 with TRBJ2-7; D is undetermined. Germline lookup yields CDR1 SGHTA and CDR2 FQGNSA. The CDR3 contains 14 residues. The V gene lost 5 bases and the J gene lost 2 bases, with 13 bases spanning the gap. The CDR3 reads CASSPWVLAYEQYF. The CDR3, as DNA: TGTGCCAGCAGCCCGTGGGTGTTAGCCTACGAGCAGTACTTC.

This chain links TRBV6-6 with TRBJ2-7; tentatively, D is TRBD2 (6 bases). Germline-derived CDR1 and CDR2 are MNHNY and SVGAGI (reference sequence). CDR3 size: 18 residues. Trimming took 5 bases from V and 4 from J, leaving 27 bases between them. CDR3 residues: CASSPPGLAAGGTYEQYF. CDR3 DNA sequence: TGTGCCAGCAGTCCCCCGGGGTTGGCAGCCGGGGGAACGTACGAGCAGTACTTC.

The CDR3 DNA follows: TGTGCCAGCTCCTTGGGGGGGACTAATGAAAAACTGTTTTTT. Translation gives CASSLGGTNEKLFF. This rearrangement joins TRBV9 to TRBJ1-4; the D gene is possibly TRBD1 (5 bases). V was clipped by 7 bases and J by 2 bases, with 12 bases between them. CDR1 SGDLS and CDR2 YYNGEE come from the germline V gene. The CDR3 consists of 14 residues.

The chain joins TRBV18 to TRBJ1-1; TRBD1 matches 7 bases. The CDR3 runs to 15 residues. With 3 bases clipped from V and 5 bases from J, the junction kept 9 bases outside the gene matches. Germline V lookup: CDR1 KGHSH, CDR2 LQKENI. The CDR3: CASSPDMDRPTEAFF. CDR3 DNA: TGTGCCAGCTCACCTGATATGGACAGGCCAACTGAAGCTTTCTTT.

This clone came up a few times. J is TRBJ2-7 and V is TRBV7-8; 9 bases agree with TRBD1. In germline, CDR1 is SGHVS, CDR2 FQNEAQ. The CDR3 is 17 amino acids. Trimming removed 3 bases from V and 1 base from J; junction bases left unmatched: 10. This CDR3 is CASSFDRGTVASYEQYF. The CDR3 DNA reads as TGTGCCAGCAGCTTCGACAGGGGGACAGTCGCTTCCTACGAGCAGTACTTC.

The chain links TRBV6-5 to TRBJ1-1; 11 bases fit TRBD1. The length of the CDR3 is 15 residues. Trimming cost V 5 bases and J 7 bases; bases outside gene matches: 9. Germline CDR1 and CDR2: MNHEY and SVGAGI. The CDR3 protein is CASSPARTGGVEAFF. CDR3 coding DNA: TGTGCCAGCAGTCCCGCCAGGACAGGGGGCGTTGAAGCTTTCTTT.

This CDR3 reads CASSVAPSGGGGELFF. DNA of the CDR3: TGTGCCAGCAGCGTAGCTCCTAGCGGCGGCGGCGGGGAGCTGTTTTTT. The chain has TRBV9 and TRBJ2-2, with 7 nucleotides matching TRBD2. The CDR3 is 16 residues long. The germline V gene encodes CDR1 SGDLS and CDR2 YYNGEE. Trimming took 0 bases from V and 7 from J; bases not matched to a gene: 9. Variable domain in full (rest from reference TRBV9 and TRBJ2-2): DSGVTQTPKHLITATGQRVTLRCSPRSGDLSVYWYQQSLDQGLQFLIQYYNGEERAKGNILERFSAQQFPDLHSELNLSSLELGDSALYFCASSVAPSGGGGELFFGEGSRLTVL.

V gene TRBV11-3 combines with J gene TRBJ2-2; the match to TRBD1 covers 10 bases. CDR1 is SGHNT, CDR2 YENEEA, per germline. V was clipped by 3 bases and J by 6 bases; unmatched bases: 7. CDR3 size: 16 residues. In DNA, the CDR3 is TGTGCCAGCAGCTTCACCGGGACAGGGGTTGCCGGGGAGCTGTTTTTT. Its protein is CASSFTGTGVAGELFF.

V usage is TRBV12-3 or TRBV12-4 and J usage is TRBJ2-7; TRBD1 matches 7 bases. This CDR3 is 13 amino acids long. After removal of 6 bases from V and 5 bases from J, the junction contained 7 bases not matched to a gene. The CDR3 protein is CASRPQGDHEQYF. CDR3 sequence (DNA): TGTGCCAGCAGACCCCAGGGGGACCACGAGCAGTACTTC.

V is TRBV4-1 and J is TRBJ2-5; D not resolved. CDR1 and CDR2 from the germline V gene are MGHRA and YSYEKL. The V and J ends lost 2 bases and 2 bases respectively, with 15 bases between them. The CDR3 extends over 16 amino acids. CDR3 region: CASSQFFVLTQETQYF. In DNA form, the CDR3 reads TGCGCCAGCAGCCAATTTTTTGTTCTAACACAAGAGACCCAGTACTTC.

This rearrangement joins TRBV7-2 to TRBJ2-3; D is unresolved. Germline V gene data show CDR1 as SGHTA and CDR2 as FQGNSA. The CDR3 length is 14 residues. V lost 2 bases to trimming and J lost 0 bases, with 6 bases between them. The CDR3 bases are TGTGCCAGCAGCTTAACACCTAGCACAGATACGCAGTATTTT. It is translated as CASSLTPSTDTQYF.

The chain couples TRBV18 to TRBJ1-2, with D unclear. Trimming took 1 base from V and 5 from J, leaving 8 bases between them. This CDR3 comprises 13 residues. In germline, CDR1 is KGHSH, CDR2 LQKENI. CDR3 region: CASSPLGEYGYTF. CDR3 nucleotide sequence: TGTGCCAGCTCACCACTCGGTGAGTATGGCTACACCTTC.

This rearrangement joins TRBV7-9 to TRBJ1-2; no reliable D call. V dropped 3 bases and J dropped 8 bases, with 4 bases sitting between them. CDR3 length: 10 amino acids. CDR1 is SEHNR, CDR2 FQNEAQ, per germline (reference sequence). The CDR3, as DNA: TGTGCCAGCAGCTTCGGGGGCTACACCTTC. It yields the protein CASSFGGYTF. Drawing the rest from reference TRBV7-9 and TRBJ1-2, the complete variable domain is DTGVSQNPRHKITKRGQNVTFRCDPISEHNRLYWYRQTLGQGPEFLTYFQNEAQLEKSRLLSDRFSAERPKGSFSTLEIQRTEQGDSAMYLCASSFGGYTFGSGTRLTVV.

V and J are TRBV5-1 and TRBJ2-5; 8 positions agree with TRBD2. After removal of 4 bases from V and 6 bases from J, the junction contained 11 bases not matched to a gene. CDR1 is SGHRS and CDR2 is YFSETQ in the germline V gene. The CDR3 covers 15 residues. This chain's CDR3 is CASSLSGAGLKTQYF. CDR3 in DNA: TGCGCCAGCAGCCTTAGCGGGGCCGGCTTGAAGACCCAGTACTTC.

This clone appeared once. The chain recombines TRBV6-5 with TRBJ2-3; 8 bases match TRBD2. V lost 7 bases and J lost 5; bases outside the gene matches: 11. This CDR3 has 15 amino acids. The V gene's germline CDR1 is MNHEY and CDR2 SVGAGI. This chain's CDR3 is CASTTGGAGRDTQYF. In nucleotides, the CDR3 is TGTGCCAGCACCACCGGGGGGGCGGGAAGAGATACGCAGTATTTT.

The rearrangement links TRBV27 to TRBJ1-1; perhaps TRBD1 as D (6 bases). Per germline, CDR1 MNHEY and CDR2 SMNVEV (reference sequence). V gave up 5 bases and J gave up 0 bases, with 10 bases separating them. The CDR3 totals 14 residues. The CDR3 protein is CASSKTGLNTEAFF. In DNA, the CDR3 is TGTGCCAGCAGTAAAACAGGGTTGAACACTGAAGCTTTCTTT.

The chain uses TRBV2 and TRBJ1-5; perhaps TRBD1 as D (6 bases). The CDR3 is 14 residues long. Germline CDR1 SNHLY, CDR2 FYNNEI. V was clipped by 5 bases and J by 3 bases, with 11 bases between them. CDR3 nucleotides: TGTGCCAGCAGTCTGGACAGAGCCAATCAGCCCCAGCATTTT. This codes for CASSLDRANQPQHF.

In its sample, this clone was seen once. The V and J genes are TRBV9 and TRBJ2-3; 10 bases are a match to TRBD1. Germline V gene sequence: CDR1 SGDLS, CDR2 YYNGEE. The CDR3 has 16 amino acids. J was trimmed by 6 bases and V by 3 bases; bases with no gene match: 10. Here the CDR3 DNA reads TGTGCCAGCAGCGCCCGCGAGACAGGGGGCGTGGATACGCAGTATTTT. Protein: CASSARETGGVDTQYF.